This TCR beta chain stems from a study of blood T cells in healthy people across ages. Primers used in a second PCR of about 6 to 12 cycles were a sample-barcoded 5' primer and a J-beta primer mix. TCRdb recomputed calls from the 5' RACE reads with MiXCR, one row per CDR3 protein. The sample lists about 560,000 distinct CDR3 sequences, about 26% occurring once. This CDR3 comprises 15 residues. CDR1 and CDR2 (germline): MNHNY, SVGAGI (reference sequence). Unmatched junction bases numbered 7, after V lost 5 bases and J lost 8 bases. Researchers report isolating at least 6.5 million PBMCs per sample. Another study also made use of these data, one on T cells of mothers and their children. From that report: Each child gave a few million TCR beta CDR3 reads (each mother, over 9.5 million).

The chain couples TRBV6-6 to TRBJ1-6; 9 nucleotides match TRBD1. This clonotype originated in a boy between 2 and 15 years old in good health. Material for sequencing was blood. CDR3 sequence: CASSKPGQGDSPLHF. The CDR3 DNA is TGTGCCAGCAGTAAACCGGGACAGGGCGATTCACCCCTCCACTTT.